These 9 T cell receptor beta chains originate from one sample sequenced in a study of T and B cells in COVID-19 patients. TRB was amplified from about 250-500 ng of blood genomic DNA. Multiplex PCR with BIOMED2 TRB-A/B primer pools amplified TRB rearrangements. TCRdb processed the multiplex PCR reads anew with MiXCR; each CDR3 protein has one entry. The table has 11,000 to 15,000 distinct CDR3 sequences, under 30% seen once; the top ten hold 7%. Specimen: blood. Receptors were obtained from a human donor who had recovered from COVID-19.

This clonotype was counted between two and nine times. V is TRBV5-4 and J is TRBJ2-5; weak D call: TRBD1 (5 bases). Deletions cut 0 bases from V and 5 bases from J, with 11 bases between. CDR1 and CDR2 (germline): SGHNT, YYREEE (reference sequence). CDR3 length: 14 residues. As DNA, the CDR3 is TGTGCCAGCAGCTTGGGGCAGGGTGGGGAGACCCAGTACTTC. It codes for CASSLGQGGETQYF.

The J gene is TRBJ2-5, the V gene TRBV9; D uncertain. Trimming took off 3 bases at V and 1 base at J, with 4 bases between the two ends. Germline CDR1 SGDLS, CDR2 YYNGEE. The CDR3 is made up of 12 amino acids. CDR3 DNA sequence: TGTGCCAGCAGCGACCTCCAAGAGACCCAGTACTTC. Translated, it gives CASSDLQETQYF.

This clonotype was recorded a few times. The chain employs TRBV28 and TRBJ2-1; the match to TRBD2 covers 11 bases. The CDR3 is 15 residues long. Trimming took 6 bases from V and 3 from J; bases not matched to a gene: 4. Germline V gives CDR1 MDHEN, CDR2 SYDVKM. The CDR3 sequence is CASSFSGGVYNEQFF. CDR3 bases: TGTGCCAGCAGCTTTAGCGGGGGGGTCTACAATGAGCAGTTCTTC.

With regard to this clonotype: This clone may be a read error of a much larger clone one base away. This chain links TRBV12-3 or TRBV12-4 with TRBJ2-1, with 7 positions matching TRBD1. The CDR3 has 13 residues. The CDR3 DNA is TGTGCCGGCAGCCAGGACAGGCTTAATGAGCAGTTCTTC. Protein product: CAGSQDRLNEQFF.

V is TRBV7-9 and J is TRBJ1-2, with TRBD1 matching 7 bases. The CDR3 runs to 13 residues. The J segment lost 8 bases and the V segment lost 4 bases, leaving 7 bases of the junction unmatched. Germline loops: CDR1 SEHNR, CDR2 FQNEAQ (reference sequence). The CDR3 DNA reads as TGTGCCAGCAGCTCCGACAGGGCGAGAGGCTACACCTTC. This gives the protein CASSSDRARGYTF.

The V call is TRBV20-1, the J call TRBJ2-5; 7 bases line up with TRBD1. CDR3 length: 12 amino acids. J gave up 3 bases and V 6 bases, and 4 bases lay outside the gene matches. The germline V gene encodes CDR1 DFQATT and CDR2 SNEGSKA (reference sequence). The CDR3 DNA is TGCAGTGCCTCGACAGGGAAAGAGACCCAGTACTTC. This translates into CSASTGKETQYF.

The chain combines TRBV6-5 with TRBJ1-2, with D hard to call. V was cut by 0 bases and J by 4 bases, with 6 bases left in between. Germline V gene lookup returns CDR1 MNHEY and CDR2 SVGAGI. The length of the CDR3 is 13 residues. CDR3 DNA: TGTGCCAGCAGTTACTCGTGGAGCTATGGCTACACCTTC. It encodes CASSYSWSYGYTF.

The chain links TRBV30 to TRBJ2-7; possibly TRBD1 or TRBD2 for D (5 bases each). V was clipped by 1 base and J by 3 bases, with 16 bases between them. CDR3 size: 15 residues. Per the germline V gene, CDR1 is GTSNPN and CDR2 is SVGIG (reference sequence). The CDR3 nucleotides read TGTGCCTGGAGTGGGAGAGGGGCCTTGTTCTACGAGCAGTACTTC. It yields the protein CAWSGRGALFYEQYF.

This clonotype is labeled as medium-sized. For the CDR3, the DNA is TGTGCCTGGAGTGCCTCGGGGTTTGAGCAGTTCTTC. This gives the protein CAWSASGFEQFF. This chain uses TRBV30 with TRBJ2-1, with D possibly TRBD2 on 5 matching bases. Germline assignment: CDR1 GTSNPN and CDR2 SVGIG (reference sequence). Trimming took 1 base from V and 9 from J, leaving 10 bases between them. The CDR3 runs to 12 residues.